This TCR beta chain emerged from a study of low-dose radiotherapy and immunotherapy resistance in tumors. The CDR3 consists of 15 residues. Germline values: CDR1 KGHSH, CDR2 LQKENI. The V gene lost 3 bases and the J gene lost 3 bases, with 12 bases spanning the gap. This sample's time point: before trial treatment. TRAV and TRBV primers primed cDNA for both TCRalpha and TCRbeta. Amplification, which lasted 15 to 20 PCR cycles, used a constant-region primer and V-primer adapter to amplify TCRs. MiXCR, run by TCRdb on the reads, gives a single entry per CDR3 protein. The data contain around 83,000 distinct CDR3 sequences, about 19% of them seen just once; the ten biggest clones take up roughly 6%.

The receptor comes from a male donor with prostate cancer. This chain connects TRBV18 to TRBJ1-3; possibly TRBD1 for D (5 bases). The sample in question was PBMCs, obtained before treatment. The CDR3 nucleotides are TGTGCCAGCTCACCCTCGACAGATGATGGAAACACCATATATTTT. Amino acid sequence: CASSPSTDDGNTIYF.